This TCR beta chain was identified during a study of vaccination and CD4 T cells after COVID-19. On this clonotype itself: The antigen remains unidentified.

Documented treatment: 10-day PBMC culture with coronavirus spike peptide pools or control peptides (ViraFEST assay). Cultures of PBMCs, two million per well, were set up with 7.5 to 10 IU/ml IL-2 and around 9.7 ug/ml peptide pools. The Oncomine TCR Beta short-read assay generated sequence data from the DNA of cultured CD4+ T cells. In TCRdb, the PCR reads were re-called with MiXCR into one record per CDR3 protein. The repertoire holds some 8,700 distinct CDR3 sequences, with approximately 50% as singletons. The sequence was obtained from a human donor who had recovered from COVID-19. Sequencing used CD4+ T cells from blood, cultured in vitro.

The CDR3 reads CSASWAGNSYEQYF. CDR3 in DNA: TGCAGTGCTAGCTGGGCAGGGAACTCCTACGAGCAGTACTTC. The gene calls are TRBV20-1 and TRBJ2-7, with D perhaps TRBD1 (5 bases). The CDR3 is 14 amino acids. V was trimmed by 3 bases and J by 0 bases, leaving 12 bases between them. Germline CDR1 is DFQATT and CDR2 is SNEGSKA (reference sequence).